This entry lists 20 T cell receptor beta chains sequenced from one sample in a study of T cells in Graves' hyperthyroidism and ophthalmopathy (dated by TCRdb to the late 2010s). Libraries were made using multiplex PCR. These reads were obtained on an Illumina HiSeq 2000. TCR beta CDR3 regions were amplified from RNA transcripts. The first round of RT-PCR for the TCR CDR3 was performed with the HTBI primer set and the Qiagen OneStep RT-PCR kit. TCRdb trimmed public reads at Q25 via fastp, called clones via MiXCR and kept in-frame beta chains. Rows are unified per CDR3 protein, each entry keeping the most common DNA and genes. A total of around 600,000 distinct CDR3 sequences appear in this sample, more than 12% of them only once. The ten largest clonotypes hold approximately 13% of the sample. Sequenced input: blood. Every receptor here comes from a woman aged 50 to 65 with Graves' ophthalmopathy.

This clonotype was recorded at least ten times. The V and J genes are TRBV20-1 and TRBJ2-7; 8 nucleotides match TRBD1. This CDR3 contains 14 residues. Trimming took 0 bases from V and 5 from J; bases not matched to a gene: 6. The germline gives CDR1 DFQATT, CDR2 SNEGSKA (reference sequence). The CDR3, as DNA: TGCAGTGCTAGAGACCCGACAGGGGTAGACGAGCAGTACTTC. This encodes CSARDPTGVDEQYF.

The rearrangement uses TRBV5-1 and TRBJ2-6; 8 bases align to TRBD1. The CDR3 contains 18 residues. J gave up 4 bases and V 4 bases, and 13 bases lay outside the gene matches. From germline, CDR1 is SGHRS and CDR2 YFSETQ. The CDR3 protein is CASSKHRGAAAGANVLTF. For the CDR3, the DNA is TGCGCCAGCAGCAAACACAGGGGGGCCGCAGCGGGGGCCAACGTCCTGACTTTC.

The chain joins TRBV24-1 to TRBJ2-1; D might be TRBD1 (6 bases). Looked up from germline, CDR1 is KGHDR and CDR2 is SFDVKD. This CDR3 spans 14 amino acids. The germline V and J ends were trimmed by 8 bases and 3 bases, with 13 bases remaining between them. CDR3 in DNA: TGTGCCACCAACTCAAACAGGGACTACAATGAGCAGTTCTTC. Encoded protein: CATNSNRDYNEQFF.

About this clonotype itself: Possible read error: a much larger clone is one base away. The chain is built from TRBV5-1 and TRBJ2-7; D possibly corresponds to TRBD2 (5 bases). The CDR3 is 13 amino acids. Germline V CDR1 and CDR2: SGHRS, YFSETQ. V was clipped by 3 bases and J by 7 bases, with 14 bases between them. The CDR3 sequence is CASSSSVSGEQYF. The CDR3 nucleotides are TGCGCCAGCAGCTCGTCAGTCTCGGGGGAGCAGTACTTC.

The CDR3 DNA is TGTGCCAGCAGCGTAGAGTTAGGACTAGCGGACACCGGGGAGCTGTTTTTT. It encodes CASSVELGLADTGELFF. The chain carries TRBV9 and TRBJ2-2; 10 positions agree with TRBD2. Germline loops: CDR1 SGDLS, CDR2 YYNGEE. V was pared by 0 bases and J by 3 bases, with 5 bases of the junction left unmatched. The CDR3 covers 17 residues. Full variable domain (rest looked up from reference TRBV9 and TRBJ2-2): DSGVTQTPKHLITATGQRVTLRCSPRSGDLSVYWYQQSLDQGLQFLIQYYNGEERAKGNILERFSAQQFPDLHSELNLSSLELGDSALYFCASSVELGLADTGELFFGEGSRLTVL.

In its sample, this clonotype was seen many times. The V gene is TRBV18, the J gene TRBJ1-5, with D perhaps matching TRBD1 (5 bases). The CDR3 runs to 16 residues. Germline CDR1 is KGHSH and CDR2 is LQKENI. V was trimmed by 2 bases and J by 3 bases, leaving 14 bases between them. DNA for the CDR3: TGTGCCAGCTCACCAGGCCGGGGGGGAGTCAATCAGCCCCAGCATTTT. It is translated as CASSPGRGGVNQPQHF.

This clonotype has ten or more counts. The J gene is TRBJ1-3, the V gene TRBV7-8; TRBD1 matches at 7 bases. V was clipped by 0 bases and J by 4 bases; unmatched bases: 3. Per the germline V gene, CDR1 is SGHVS and CDR2 is FQNEAQ. This CDR3 has 15 amino acids. The CDR3 sequence: CASSLAWTGGNTIYF. DNA for the CDR3: TGTGCCAGCAGCTTAGCTTGGACAGGCGGAAACACCATATATTTT.

This clonotype was seen at least ten times. V gene TRBV7-9 combines with J gene TRBJ1-1; D is ambiguous. Germline CDR1 and CDR2: SEHNR and FQNEAQ (reference sequence). V was trimmed by 3 bases and J by 5 bases, leaving 7 bases between them. The CDR3 contains 12 residues. The CDR3 DNA reads TGTGCCAGCAGCTTCCCATGGACTGAAGCTTTCTTT. As protein: CASSFPWTEAFF.

This clonotype was counted at least ten times. The V call is TRBV6-1, the J call TRBJ2-1, with D tentatively TRBD1 or TRBD2 (5 bases each). The V gene lost 6 bases and the J gene lost 7 bases, with 19 bases spanning the gap. Per the germline V gene, CDR1 is MNHNS and CDR2 is SASEGT. This CDR3 is built from 15 residues. CDR3: CASSYRRGKGNEQFF. CDR3 coding DNA: TGTGCCAGCAGCTATCGTCGGGGAAAGGGGAATGAGCAGTTCTTC.

A note on this clonotype: The junction shows a germline mismatch at one end, possibly a read error. The chain combines TRBV6-2 or TRBV6-3 with TRBJ2-7, with unresolved D. Germline V lookup: CDR1 MNHEY, CDR2 SVGEGT. The CDR3 runs to 14 residues. CDR3 protein: CASLPTKESYEQLF. The CDR3 nucleotides read TGTGCCAGCCTACCAACGAAAGAATCCTATGAGCAGCTCTTC.

This clonotype was observed many times. CDR3 nucleotides: TGTGCCAGCATGGGTGCAGGCTACAATGAGCAGTTCTTC. It is translated as CASMGAGYNEQFF. The rearrangement links TRBV12-3 or TRBV12-4 to TRBJ2-1; no definite D call. V was trimmed by 7 bases and J by 3 bases, leaving 10 bases between them. The CDR3 is 13 amino acids.

This clonotype was counted many times. The J gene is TRBJ1-1, the V gene TRBV24-1; 7 bases match TRBD1. This CDR3 spans 13 amino acids. CDR1 and CDR2 (germline): KGHDR, SFDVKD. The J segment lost 3 bases and the V segment lost 10 bases, leaving 7 bases of the junction unmatched. CDR3 DNA: TGTGCCACGACGACAGGGACAGACACTGAAGCTTTCTTT. Encoded protein: CATTTGTDTEAFF.

This clonotype was seen a handful of times. V usage is TRBV4-3 and J usage is TRBJ2-5; D may correspond to TRBD1 or TRBD2 (6 bases each). Looked up from germline, CDR1 is LGHNA and CDR2 is YSLEER. The germline V and J ends were trimmed by 0 bases and 1 base, with 15 bases remaining between them. This CDR3 has 17 residues. The CDR3 loop reads CASSQDRGRGLQETQYF. The CDR3 coding sequence is TGCGCCAGCAGCCAAGATAGGGGCAGGGGACTCCAAGAGACCCAGTACTTC.

This clonotype was observed many times. The rearrangement joins TRBV7-3 to TRBJ2-1, with unresolved D. CDR1 and CDR2 (germline): SGHTA, FQGTGA. The CDR3 is 14 amino acids. Trimming shortened V by 1 base and J by 5 bases, and 9 bases separated the two germline ends. The CDR3 spells CASSLSPGHNEQFF. The CDR3 nucleotides read TGTGCCAGCAGCTTAAGTCCGGGTCACAATGAGCAGTTCTTC.

This clonotype came up many times. The chain recombines TRBV12-3 or TRBV12-4 with TRBJ2-5; 10 bases match TRBD2. The CDR3 runs to 16 residues. Germline trimming cut 2 bases from V and 4 bases from J; bases unmatched to any gene: 7. The CDR3 protein is CASSLTLAGVGETQYF. CDR3 coding DNA: TGTGCCAGCAGTTTAACCCTAGCGGGAGTTGGAGAGACCCAGTACTTC.

The chain uses TRBV12-3 or TRBV12-4 and TRBJ2-2; D is perhaps TRBD1 (6 bases). This CDR3 is built from 15 residues. V lost 5 bases and J 7 bases, leaving 17 bases between the germline ends. This CDR3 reads CASSQGQSGNGELFF. DNA of the CDR3: TGTGCCAGCAGTCAAGGACAGTCTGGGAACGGGGAGCTGTTTTTT.

This clonotype was observed at least ten times. The chain links TRBV12-3 or TRBV12-4 to TRBJ2-3; D is possibly TRBD2 (5 bases). Trimming removed 7 bases at V and 2 bases at J, with 16 bases between. CDR3 length: 15 amino acids. CDR3 region: CASTKRTGNTDTQYF. The CDR3 DNA follows: TGTGCCAGCACCAAAAGGACTGGGAACACAGATACGCAGTATTTT.

At least ten counts were recorded for this clonotype. The genes are TRBV20-1 and TRBJ2-3; TRBD2 matches at 8 bases. V gave up 6 bases and J gave up 1 base; unmatched junction bases: 6. Germline V CDR1 and CDR2: DFQATT, SNEGSKA (reference sequence). The CDR3 spans 14 residues. The CDR3: CSASGGAGTDTQYF. Written as DNA, the CDR3 is TGCAGTGCATCCGGGGGGGCCGGCACAGATACGCAGTATTTT.

This chain links TRBV2 with TRBJ2-1; D is possibly TRBD2 (5 bases). V was cut by 1 base and J by 10 bases, with 8 bases left in between. The CDR3 is 12 amino acids. Germline CDR1 SNHLY, CDR2 FYNNEI. This CDR3 reads CASSEVLAEQFF. Written as DNA, the CDR3 is TGTGCCAGCAGTGAAGTTCTAGCAGAGCAGTTCTTC.

At least ten counts were recorded for this clonotype. V gene TRBV2 combines with J gene TRBJ2-3; 8 positions match TRBD2. From germline, CDR1 is SNHLY and CDR2 FYNNEI. V trimming: 5 bases; J trimming: 4 bases; junction bases outside the gene matches: 8. The CDR3 runs to 15 residues. The CDR3 region has the DNA TGTGCCAGCAGTCAGGCGGGAGGATCTCCAGATACGCAGTATTTT. Its protein product is CASSQAGGSPDTQYF. The full variable domain, in which reference TRBV2 and TRBJ2-3 provide the parts outside the CDR3, is EPEVTQTPSHQVTQMGQEVILRCVPISNHLYFYWYRQILGQKVEFLVSFYNNEISEKSEIFDDQFSVERPDGSNFTLKIRSTKLEDSAMYFCASSQAGGSPDTQYFGPGTRLTVL.